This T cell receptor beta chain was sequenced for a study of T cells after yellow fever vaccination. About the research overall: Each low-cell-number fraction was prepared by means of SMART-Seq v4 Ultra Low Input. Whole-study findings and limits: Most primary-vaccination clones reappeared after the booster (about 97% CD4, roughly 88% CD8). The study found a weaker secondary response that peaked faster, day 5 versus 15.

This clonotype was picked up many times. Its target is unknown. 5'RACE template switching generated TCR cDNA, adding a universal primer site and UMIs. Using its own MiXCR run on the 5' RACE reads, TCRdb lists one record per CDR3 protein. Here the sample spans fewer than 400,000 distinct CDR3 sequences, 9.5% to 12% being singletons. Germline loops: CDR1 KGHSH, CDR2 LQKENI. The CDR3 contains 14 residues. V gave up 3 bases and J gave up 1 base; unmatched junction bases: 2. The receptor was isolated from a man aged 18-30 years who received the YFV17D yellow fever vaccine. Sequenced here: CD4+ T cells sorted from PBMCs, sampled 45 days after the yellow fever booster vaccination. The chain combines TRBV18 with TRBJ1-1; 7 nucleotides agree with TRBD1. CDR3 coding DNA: TGTGCCAGCTCACCGACAGGGCCGAACACTGAAGCTTTCTTT. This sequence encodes CASSPTGPNTEAFF.